The clone carrying this T cell receptor beta chain showed up just a few times. Its cognate antigen is unknown. Via MiXCR, TCRdb re-called the PCR reads, giving one row per CDR3 protein. The data show some 680,000 distinct CDR3 sequences, roughly 25% seen once. The junction had 10 bases not matched to a gene; V was cut back by 6 bases and J by 4 bases. This CDR3 has 15 residues. The V gene's germline CDR1 is MGHDK and CDR2 SYGVNS. Naive CD8 T cells were FACS-sorted by CD8+CD4-CCR7+CD45RA+ markers. This specimen belongs to a study of molecular identifiers for immune sequencing clone quantification. Study-level findings and limits: Clones of above 20 RNA copies carried over 98% of effector molecules; in naive cells they carried under 1%.

The sequencing sample was made of naive CD8+ T cells from blood, with Jurkat cell RNA spiked in. Documented subset: FACS-sorted CD8+CD4-CCR7+CD45RA+ naive T cells. The TCR sequence derives from a human donor in good health. Some libraries in this study had Jurkat cell RNA spiked in. This chain links TRBV25-1 with TRBJ1-2; 8 bases agree with TRBD1. The CDR3 nucleotides read TGTGCCAGCAGCACAGGACAGGGAGTCTTCTATGGCTACACCTTC. Protein product: CASSTGQGVFYGYTF.